The next 17 T cell receptor beta chains were all read from a single sample in a study of T cells in Graves' hyperthyroidism and ophthalmopathy. There were TCR beta CDR3 regions amplified from RNA transcripts. The primer set for the first-round RT-PCR of the TCR CDR3 was HTBI. TCRdb processed the multiplex PCR reads anew with MiXCR; each CDR3 protein has one entry. The sample has about 380,000 distinct CDR3 sequences, less than 20% seen once. Sequenced: blood. Source of these receptors: a young man with Graves' ophthalmopathy.

This clonotype showed up just a few times. The chain employs TRBV9 and TRBJ2-3; a possible D gene is TRBD2 (5 bases). Trimming shortened V by 4 bases and J by 1 base, and 13 bases separated the two germline ends. The CDR3 runs to 15 residues. Germline CDR1 reads SGDLS; CDR2 reads YYNGEE. Written as DNA, the CDR3 is TGTGCCAGCAGCAGCGCGGACTGGGGCACAGATACGCAGTATTTT. Its protein is CASSSADWGTDTQYF.

The table lists this clonotype with many counts. This chain joins TRBV27 and TRBJ1-1; D not resolved. The CDR3 is 14 amino acids. The ends were cut back, 2 bases at V and 6 bases at J, with 13 bases in the middle. Germline V gene sequence: CDR1 MNHEY, CDR2 SMNVEV (reference sequence). The CDR3 DNA reads as TGTGCCAGCAGTTTAGCCTTTACGAATTCTGAAGCTTTCTTT. The encoded protein is CASSLAFTNSEAFF.

The CDR3 DNA reads TGTGCCAGCACCCTAGGGCGGGCCCGCTACAATGAGCAGTTCTTC. Translating it yields CASTLGRARYNEQFF. The rearrangement joins TRBV7-9 to TRBJ2-1, with D perhaps TRBD2 (5 bases). V lost 7 bases and J lost 3, with 16 bases in between. The germline V gene has CDR1 SEHNR and CDR2 FQNEAQ (reference sequence). The CDR3 runs to 15 residues.

This clonotype showed up many times. This chain joins TRBV11-2 and TRBJ2-5, with 7 bases matching TRBD2. The V gene's germline CDR1 is SGHAT and CDR2 FQNNGV. The CDR3 has 15 residues. V was clipped by 2 bases and J by 3 bases; unmatched bases: 6. The CDR3 nucleotides read TGTGCCAGCAGCTTAAGTTGGCTAGCGGAAGAGACCCAGTACTTC. It encodes CASSLSWLAEETQYF. Combining the CDR3 with reference TRBV11-2 and TRBJ2-5 gives the whole variable domain EAGVAQSPRYKIIEKRQSVAFWCNPISGHATLYWYQQILGQGPKLLIQFQNNGVVDDSQLPKDRFSAERLKGVDSTLKIQPAKLEDSAVYLCASSLSWLAEETQYFGPGTRLLVL.

This clonotype has a handful of counts. This sequence joins TRBV10-3 and TRBJ1-6; the D gene is possibly TRBD1 (5 bases). In germline, CDR1 is ENHRY, CDR2 SYGVKD. The CDR3 covers 18 residues. V was shortened by 2 bases and J by 8 bases, with 22 bases between the two germline ends. The CDR3 DNA reads TGTGCCATCAGTGAGCCGTTATTGGGGCGGGCGGAAGATTCACCCCTCCACTTT. Its protein is CAISEPLLGRAEDSPLHF.

As concerns this clonotype: A much larger clonotype is one base distant, so this may be a read error. The chain has TRBV5-1 and TRBJ1-1; D remains ambiguous. V was clipped by 2 bases and J by 6 bases, with 14 bases between them. Germline V lookup: CDR1 SGHRS, CDR2 YFSETQ. The CDR3 runs 14 residues. Here the CDR3 DNA reads TGCGCCAGCAGCTTAGGGAGAGACACACCTGAAGCTTTCTTT. It translates to CASSLGRDTPEAFF.

This chain connects TRBV6-1 to TRBJ2-1; D gene ambiguous. The CDR3 spans 16 residues. Trimming removed 11 bases from V and 0 bases from J, with 20 bases in between. Germline loops: CDR1 MNHNS, CDR2 SASEGT. The CDR3 DNA follows: TGTGCCCACAGCAGTGAGGATTGGAACTCCTACAATGAGCAGTTCTTC. As protein: CAHSSEDWNSYNEQFF.

This clonotype was found many times. The chain carries TRBV11-2 and TRBJ1-3, with D perhaps TRBD1 (6 bases). Germline CDR1 SGHAT, CDR2 FQNNGV. Deletions cut 5 bases from V and 0 bases from J, with 11 bases between. The CDR3 loop spans 15 amino acids. This CDR3 reads CASSQQGGSGNTIYF. CDR3 nucleotide sequence: TGTGCCAGCAGCCAACAGGGCGGCTCTGGAAACACCATATATTTT.

The table lists this clonotype with many counts. The rearrangement joins TRBV11-2 to TRBJ1-1; TRBD1 matches 7 bases. With 3 bases clipped from V and 8 bases from J, the junction kept 9 bases outside the gene matches. From germline, CDR1 is SGHAT and CDR2 FQNNGV. This CDR3 is built from 14 residues. Here the CDR3 reads CASSFPRQGSEAFF. CDR3 coding DNA: TGTGCCAGCAGCTTCCCTCGACAGGGCTCGGAAGCTTTCTTT.

This clonotype was counted between two and nine times. The chain couples TRBV19 to TRBJ1-2, with D possibly TRBD1 on 5 matching bases. CDR3 size: 13 residues. V dropped 4 bases and J dropped 6 bases, with 12 bases sitting between them. Germline CDR1 is LNHDA and CDR2 is SQIVND (reference sequence). The CDR3 DNA is TGTGCCAGTAGTAAGGACAACGGAAATGGCTACACCTTC. Translating it yields CASSKDNGNGYTF.

This clonotype occurred many times. The rearrangement links TRBV20-1 to TRBJ2-3; TRBD2 matches 7 bases. Germline CDR1 is DFQATT and CDR2 is SNEGSKA (reference sequence). The CDR3 runs to 14 residues. Unmatched junction bases numbered 6, after V lost 4 bases and J lost 2 bases. CDR3 region: CSATGGPVTDTQYF. For the CDR3, the DNA is TGCAGTGCTACGGGGGGACCGGTCACAGATACGCAGTATTTT.

J is TRBJ2-7 and V is TRBV5-1, with a weak D call TRBD1 (5 bases). V was pared by 0 bases and J by 2 bases, with 15 bases between. The CDR3 length is 16 residues. Germline loops: CDR1 SGHRS, CDR2 YFSETQ. CDR3 loop: CASSLEGAPGPYEQYF. CDR3 bases: TGCGCCAGCAGCTTGGAAGGGGCGCCGGGCCCCTACGAGCAGTACTTC.

This clonotype was detected many times. The chain combines TRBV7-6 with TRBJ1-1; D perhaps matches TRBD1 (5 bases). The CDR3 length is 16 residues. V lost 1 base, J lost 4 bases, and 16 bases lay in between. Germline assignment: CDR1 SGHVS and CDR2 FNYEAQ. In nucleotides, the CDR3 is TGTGCCAGCAGCTTAGAACGAGGGGTTGGTGGCACTGAAGCTTTCTTT. Amino acid sequence: CASSLERGVGGTEAFF. The full variable domain, its missing parts supplied by reference TRBV7-6 and TRBJ1-1, is GAGVSQSPRYKVTKRGQDVALRCDPISGHVSLYWYRQALGQGPEFLTYFNYEAQQDKSGLPNDRFSAERPEGSISTLTIQRTEQRDSAMYRCASSLERGVGGTEAFFGQGTRLTVV.

There are many counts of this clonotype. The gene calls are TRBV27 and TRBJ2-4; tentatively, D is TRBD2 (5 bases). The CDR3 extends over 13 amino acids. Trimming pared 5 bases from V and 8 bases from J, leaving 13 bases between. The germline gives CDR1 MNHEY, CDR2 SMNVEV (reference sequence). The CDR3 is CASSPGSWDIQYF. The CDR3 nucleotides are TGTGCCAGCAGTCCGGGATCGTGGGACATTCAGTACTTC.

The sample holds many counts of this clonotype. One junction end disagrees with the germline gene, perhaps due to a read error. This chain uses TRBV7-2 with TRBJ2-3; no clear D. Looked up from germline, CDR1 is SGHTA and CDR2 is FQGNSA. The CDR3 consists of 13 residues. CDR3 amino acids: CASRLVGSDTQYF. In DNA, the CDR3 is TGTGCCAGCAGATTAGTCGGGTCAGATACGCAGTATTTT.

The rearrangement joins TRBV13 to TRBJ2-5; D remains ambiguous. CDR1 is PRHDT, CDR2 FYEKMQ, per germline (reference sequence). The CDR3 contains 15 residues. Trimming left V 4 bases short and J 1 base short, with 13 bases between. The CDR3 here is CASSSRARSQETQYF. CDR3 nucleotide sequence: TGTGCCAGCAGCTCAAGGGCTCGGTCCCAAGAGACCCAGTACTTC.

This clonotype was counted a few times. The chain is built from TRBV7-2 and TRBJ2-1; D remains ambiguous. V dropped 5 bases and J dropped 6 bases, with 11 bases sitting between them. Looked up from germline, CDR1 is SGHTA and CDR2 is FQGNSA. CDR3 length: 13 residues. The DNA of the CDR3 is TGTGCCAGCAGCACCGGCAATTTCAATGAGCAGTTCTTC. Its protein product is CASSTGNFNEQFF.